A selection of T cell receptor beta chains follows, all from one sample in a study of blood T cell repertoires in COVID-19. Profiling relied on immunoSEQ multiplex PCR, and the TCRdb table lists in-frame clones only, not all of them. The sample records more than 250,000 clones, about 86% being singletons. Material for sequencing was peripheral blood. These receptors originate from a woman aged 30 to 39 who had recovered from COVID-19. Each CDR3 is given with its conserved first and last residue. The order of the fields is V gene, J gene, CDR3 protein.

V: TRBV24-1; J: TRBJ2-1; CDR3: CATGGGPPNEQFF
V: TRBV7-9; J: TRBJ1-1; CDR3: CASSLARTGGTEAFF
V: TRBV28; J: TRBJ1-1; CDR3: CASSSTDPEAFF
V: TRBV20-1; J: TRBJ1-5; CDR3: CSASVPGGMGSNQPQHF
V: TRBV28; J: TRBJ1-6; CDR3: CASSLPLTGGDSPLHF
V: TRBV7-2; J: TRBJ2-7; CDR3: CASSLAGGSVSYEQYF
V: TRBV7-4; J: TRBJ1-3; CDR3: CASSSPEGGQGDLSGNTIYF
V: TRBV6-5; J: TRBJ2-2; CDR3: CASSYSGQANTGELFF
V: TRBV2; J: TRBJ1-1; CDR3: CASSYRGGNTEAFF
V: TRBV5-1; J: TRBJ2-2; CDR3: CASSPFAGELFF
V: TRBV5-1; J: TRBJ2-3; CDR3: CASSSSGWWDTQYF
V: TRBV5-1; J: TRBJ2-1; CDR3: CASSSGQAVNEQFF
V: TRBV29-1; J: TRBJ1-3; CDR3: CSVDRGDGNTIYF
V: TRBV6-6; J: TRBJ1-2; CDR3: CASREQGVPYGYTF
V: TRBV5-1; J: TRBJ2-7; CDR3: CASTLWQYF
V: TRBV10-1; J: TRBJ1-5; CDR3: CASRARDRGLNQPQHF
V: TRBV20-1; J: TRBJ2-3; CDR3: CSASPPGGSSTDTQYF
V: TRBV19; J: TRBJ1-2; CDR3: CACGPPGGYTF
V: TRBV27; J: TRBJ2-7; CDR3: CASREGLYEQYF
V: TRBV2; J: TRBJ1-5; CDR3: CASSKFDRVNQPQHF
V: TRBV2; J: TRBJ1-4; CDR3: CASGDSINEKLFF
V: TRBV7-3; J: TRBJ2-3; CDR3: CASSLAGATDTQYF
V: TRBV5-1; J: TRBJ1-1; CDR3: CASSLVAGGWTEAFF
V: TRBV11-2; J: TRBJ1-2; CDR3: CASSISDISAGYTF
V: TRBV6-1; J: TRBJ2-7; CDR3: CASSEGTGGYEQYF
V: TRBV6-5; J: TRBJ2-3; CDR3: CASSRVQAGGGTQYF
V: TRBV3-1/TRBV3-2; J: TRBJ2-1; CDR3: CASSHDTPYNEQFF
V: TRBV6-1; J: TRBJ2-5; CDR3: CASSENRKQQETQYF
V: TRBV28; J: TRBJ2-1; CDR3: CASSYRAEYSYNEQFF
V: TRBV19; J: TRBJ2-5; CDR3: CASSIGLDRPFSKTQYF
V: TRBV5-5; J: TRBJ1-2; CDR3: CASIGAAYGYTF
V: TRBV5-6; J: TRBJ1-1; CDR3: CASNPSPGIAEAFF
V: TRBV25-1; J: TRBJ1-1; CDR3: CASGEYRNTEAFF
V: TRBV7-9; J: TRBJ2-3; CDR3: CASSLSAASGSTDTQYF
V: TRBV11-2; J: TRBJ1-5; CDR3: CASSLGDRVGSNQPQHF
V: TRBV5-1; J: TRBJ2-1; CDR3: CASSLDSHNEQFF
V: TRBV5-1; J: TRBJ2-7; CDR3: CASSPRQGAVNEQYF
V: TRBV2; J: TRBJ2-2; CDR3: CASSDQQGVTGELFF
V: TRBV11-1; J: TRBJ2-7; CDR3: CASTGTGAGEQYF
V: TRBV15; J: TRBJ2-7; CDR3: CATSRVWGSSYEQYF
V: TRBV7-9; J: TRBJ2-7; CDR3: CASSVTGQGTSEQYF
V: TRBV7-6; J: TRBJ2-1; CDR3: CASSLEPGGRIEQFF